The 22 T cell receptor beta chains in this list originate from one sample, sequenced in a study of T cell repertoires in cytomegalovirus infection. TCRdb re-derived calls from the reads in MiXCR, one entry per CDR3 protein. Among around 550,000 distinct CDR3 sequences, around a quarter were seen once, and the ten largest hold approximately 13%. The sample was PBMCs. The receptors come from a human donor in good health (CMV status not recorded). Some clones in this sample may be carry-over from other donors' samples.

This clonotype appeared a few times. This chain uses TRBV2 with TRBJ1-1, with D tentatively TRBD1 (5 bases). This CDR3 has 14 residues. V lost 8 bases to trimming and J lost 0 bases, with 13 bases between them. CDR1 is SNHLY and CDR2 is FYNNEI in the germline V gene. The DNA for the CDR3 is TGTGCCAGCGTGTCGACAGTCATGAACACTGAAGCTTTCTTT. As protein: CASVSTVMNTEAFF.

This clonotype was detected many times. The chain combines TRBV7-2 with TRBJ1-6; TRBD1 might be the D (5 bases). This CDR3 is 15 amino acids long. Germline V lookup: CDR1 SGHTA, CDR2 FQGNSA. V lost 4 bases, J lost 0 bases, and 7 bases lay in between. CDR3 bases: TGTGCCAGCAGCTCAGGGAGCTCCTATAATTCACCCCTCCACTTT. Translated, it gives CASSSGSSYNSPLHF.

This rearrangement joins TRBV24-1 to TRBJ2-1; unclear D gene. CDR3 length: 14 residues. Germline CDR1 KGHDR, CDR2 SFDVKD. Trimming cost V 0 bases and J 8 bases, with 10 bases left between them. The CDR3 nucleotides read TGTGCCACCAGTGATTTGACGGGTCCCGATGAGCAGTTCTTC. This codes for CATSDLTGPDEQFF.

The CDR3 reads CSARDLVAGDTDTQYF. In nucleotides, the CDR3 is TGCAGTGCTAGAGATTTAGTAGCGGGAGACACAGATACGCAGTATTTT. This chain connects TRBV20-1 to TRBJ2-3, with 9 bases that match TRBD2. This CDR3 region has 16 residues. Germline trimming cut 0 bases from V and 2 bases from J; bases unmatched to any gene: 6. The germline V gene encodes CDR1 DFQATT and CDR2 SNEGSKA (reference sequence).

This clonotype was recorded at least ten times. The CDR3 DNA is TGTGCCAGCAGCCCGAGACCGCGGGGAGATTCACCCCTCCACTTT. Protein product: CASSPRPRGDSPLHF. The chain links TRBV7-8 to TRBJ1-6; D is uncertain. The CDR3 extends over 15 amino acids. Germline CDR1 SGHVS, CDR2 FQNEAQ. V dropped 5 bases and J dropped 8 bases, with 16 bases sitting between them. Supplemented by reference TRBV7-8 and TRBJ1-6, the full variable domain reads GAGVSQSPRYKVAKRGQDVALRCDPISGHVSLFWYQQALGQGPEFLTYFQNEAQLDKSGLPSDRFFAERPEGSVSTLKIQRTQQEDSAVYLCASSPRPRGDSPLHFGNGTRLTVT.

This clonotype was picked up many times. The rearrangement links TRBV7-2 to TRBJ2-1; D unclear. CDR1 is SGHTA, CDR2 FQGNSA, per germline. There are 11 residues in the CDR3. V was clipped by 2 bases and J by 8 bases, with 4 bases between them. The CDR3 DNA reads as TGTGCCAGCAGCTTACGCTATGAGCAGTTCTTC. Translation gives CASSLRYEQFF.

The chain employs TRBV27 and TRBJ2-1, with 9 bases that match TRBD2. The CDR3 covers 17 residues. CDR1 and CDR2 from the germline V gene are MNHEY and SMNVEV (reference sequence). Trimming took 7 bases from V and 0 from J; bases not matched to a gene: 10. CDR3 amino acids: CASKTSGYSSSYNEQFF. CDR3 bases: TGTGCCAGCAAGACTAGCGGATATTCCAGCTCCTACAATGAGCAGTTCTTC.

On this clonotype itself: A much bigger clone sits one base away, suggesting this may be a read error. The genes are TRBV7-2 and TRBJ2-1, with TRBD2 matching over 9 bases. Germline V gene lookup returns CDR1 SGHTA and CDR2 FQGNSA. The CDR3 is made up of 15 amino acids. CDR3 bases: TGTGCCAGCAGCTTATCGACTAGCGGAGACAATGGGCAGTTCTTC. Translating it yields CASSLSTSGDNGQFF.

The chain is built from TRBV7-3 and TRBJ2-7, with D hard to call. The CDR3 is 15 amino acids. V was pared by 6 bases and J by 0 bases, with 15 bases between. Germline V gives CDR1 SGHTA, CDR2 FQGTGA. The CDR3 coding sequence is TGTGCCAGCAGGGCGACTTTTAGGAGCTCCTACGAGCAGTACGTC. This gives the protein CASRATFRSSYEQYV.

The chain uses TRBV6-1 and TRBJ2-2, with 12 bases fitting TRBD2. CDR3 length: 17 amino acids. The germline gives CDR1 MNHNS, CDR2 SASEGT. V lost 9 bases to trimming and J lost 5 bases; unmatched junction nucleotides: 13. CDR3 coding DNA: TGTGCCAGTCGATCGGCTAGCGGGAGGGCAGGGACCGGGGAGCTGTTTTTT. It encodes CASRSASGRAGTGELFF.

This clonotype was seen many times. The V gene is TRBV7-8, the J gene TRBJ2-3, with no clear D. In germline, CDR1 is SGHVS, CDR2 FQNEAQ. Trimming stripped 1 base from V and 2 bases from J, with 13 bases between. The CDR3 contains 16 residues. In nucleotides, the CDR3 is TGTGCCAGCAGCTTAGGGCCGCCGGTAGACACAGATACGCAGTATTTT. Its protein is CASSLGPPVDTDTQYF.

This clonotype occurred many times. One end of the junction fails to match germline, which may point to a read error. This chain uses TRBV7-8 with TRBJ2-1; 10 nucleotides align to TRBD2. The CDR3 sequence is 14 residues long. Germline values: CDR1 SGHVS, CDR2 FQNEAQ. CDR3 bases: TGTGCCAGCACCTTAGCGGGAGGAAACAATGAGCAGTTCTTC. The encoded protein is CASTLAGGNNEQFF.

This clonotype was recorded a few times. Germline and junction disagree at one end, which may indicate a read error. J is TRBJ1-2 and V is TRBV12-3 or TRBV12-4, with 7 nucleotides matching TRBD1. The CDR3 has 15 residues. CDR3 loop: CASSLALTGIYGYTF. CDR3 sequence (DNA): TGTGCCAGCAGCTTAGCCCTGACAGGGATCTATGGCTACACCTTC.

This clonotype has just a few counts. This chain uses TRBV7-9 with TRBJ2-1; either TRBD1 or TRBD2 may supply D (5 bases each). CDR3 length equals 16 residues. The V gene's germline CDR1 is SEHNR and CDR2 FQNEAQ (reference sequence). The V end was cut by 1 base, the J end by 4 bases, with 14 bases between. The CDR3 nucleotides are TGTGCCAGCAGCTTAGAAGGTCCCGGGACGTACAATGAGCAGTTCTTC. It yields the protein CASSLEGPGTYNEQFF.

V usage is TRBV5-6 and J usage is TRBJ2-1, with 9 bases that match TRBD1. V trimming: 1 base; J trimming: 0 bases; junction bases outside the gene matches: 5. The germline V gene has CDR1 SGHDT and CDR2 YYEEEE. This CDR3 has 17 residues. In nucleotides, the CDR3 is TGTGCCAGCAGCTTGTGGGACAGGGAGAGCTCCTACAATGAGCAGTTCTTC. It is translated as CASSLWDRESSYNEQFF.

This clonotype was detected a few times. The rearrangement uses TRBV7-6 and TRBJ2-5, with 10 bases matching TRBD1. The CDR3 runs 16 residues. Germline CDR1 and CDR2: SGHVS and FNYEAQ. V shed 4 bases and J 2 bases; nucleotides not matched to a gene: 7. CDR3 sequence: CASSSRDRGQQETQYF. For the CDR3, the DNA is TGTGCCAGCAGCTCACGGGACAGGGGCCAACAAGAGACCCAGTACTTC. Full variable domain (missing parts from reference TRBV7-6 and TRBJ2-5): GAGVSQSPRYKVTKRGQDVALRCDPISGHVSLYWYRQALGQGPEFLTYFNYEAQQDKSGLPNDRFSAERPEGSISTLTIQRTEQRDSAMYRCASSSRDRGQQETQYFGPGTRLLVL.

This clonotype was observed a single time. J is TRBJ2-2 and V is TRBV24-1, with D possibly matching TRBD2 (7 bases). V lost 6 bases, J lost 0 bases, and 13 bases lay in between. The germline gives CDR1 KGHDR, CDR2 SFDVKD. CDR3 length: 16 residues. DNA of the CDR3: TGTGCCACCAGTTGGGCGGGGGCTCCGAACACCGGGGAGCTGTTTTTT. It specifies CATSWAGAPNTGELFF.

This clonotype was found many times. The V and J genes are TRBV29-1 and TRBJ1-2; D unclear. The germline V gene encodes CDR1 SQVTM and CDR2 ANQGSEA. Trimming took off 8 bases at V and 8 bases at J, with 18 bases between the two ends. There are 12 residues in the CDR3. DNA for the CDR3: TGCAGCACACAAGGAGAGGTTGGCGGCTACACCTTC. Translated, it gives CSTQGEVGGYTF.

This clonotype showed up many times. The rearrangement joins TRBV7-2 to TRBJ2-5; no reliable D call. The germline V gene has CDR1 SGHTA and CDR2 FQGNSA. V was cut by 5 bases and J by 1 base, with 8 bases left in between. This CDR3 is 13 amino acids long. The DNA of the CDR3 is TGTGCCAGCAGCACGAATGCCCAAGAGACCCAGTACTTC. It specifies CASSTNAQETQYF. Full variable domain (remainder filled in from reference TRBV7-2 and TRBJ2-5): GAGVSQSPSNKVTEKGKDVELRCDPISGHTALYWYRQSLGQGLEFLIYFQGNSAPDKSGLPSDRFSAERTGGSVSTLTIQRTQQEDSAVYLCASSTNAQETQYFGPGTRLLVL.

This clonotype was picked up a small number of times. V and J are TRBV12-3 or TRBV12-4 and TRBJ2-1; D not certain. V was shortened by 8 bases and J by 10 bases, with 9 bases between the two germline ends. The CDR3 consists of 10 residues. CDR3: CASADLEQFF. CDR3 DNA: TGTGCCAGCGCTGACTTAGAGCAGTTCTTC.

The V gene is TRBV19, the J gene TRBJ2-7; D uncertain. From germline, CDR1 is LNHDA and CDR2 SQIVND (reference sequence). V lost 7 bases, J lost 7 bases, and 23 bases lay in between. This CDR3 comprises 15 residues. In DNA form, the CDR3 reads TGTGCCAGTATTCTGGGCGGCACTTCCCTGGGGGAGCAGTACTTC. Residues: CASILGGTSLGEQYF.

J is TRBJ2-3 and V is TRBV29-1, with 8 bases that match TRBD1. The CDR3 contains 14 residues. Germline trimming cut 4 bases from V and 4 bases from J; bases unmatched to any gene: 7. From germline, CDR1 is SQVTM and CDR2 ANQGSEA. CDR3 sequence (DNA): TGCAGCGTTGCCCAGGGGGCGCGACCAGATACGCAGTATTTT. It is translated as CSVAQGARPDTQYF.